This T cell receptor beta chain stems from a study of T cells in Graves' hyperthyroidism and ophthalmopathy. Germline V gene data show CDR1 as MDHEN and CDR2 as SYDVKM. The germline V and J ends were trimmed by 6 bases and 2 bases, with 13 bases remaining between them. The CDR3 has 14 amino acids. There were TCR beta CDR3 regions amplified from RNA transcripts. Researchers ran a first-round RT-PCR on the TCR CDR3 using the HTBI primer set. Using its own MiXCR run on the multiplex PCR reads, TCRdb lists one record per CDR3 protein. There are about 740,000 distinct CDR3 sequences in the sample; 12% to 15% occur only once, and roughly a tenth lies in the top ten.

The TCR comes from a woman between 18 and 30 years old with Graves' hyperthyroidism. V gene TRBV28 combines with J gene TRBJ2-5, with D tentatively TRBD2 (5 bases). Sequencing was performed on blood. The CDR3: CASRGPGYQETQYF. The CDR3 nucleotides read TGTGCCAGCAGAGGGCCGGGATATCAAGAGACCCAGTACTTC.